This TCR beta chain is drawn from a study of shared clonotypes between healthy human individuals. Study-wide context: Three plates were used per donor for CD4 naive, three for CD4 memory, two for CD8 naive and one for CD8 memory. Study conclusions and caveats: A reduction in generation probabilities was seen for non-shared clonotypes relative to those shared by all four donors.

In the source study's methods: In the immunoSEQ data, sequences were junction-only and lacked quality scores, so filtering differed. Data came from immunoSEQ multiplex PCR; TCRdb stores just in-frame clones and leaves some out. D and trimming were read from the DNA, whereas the V and J calls and clone size are those reported in that table. The data show some 2,500,000 clones, more than 85% seen once. None of the donors, who were healthy HIV-negative adults, had recently had acute infections or vaccinations. Notes on this clone: Its antigen remains unknown.

The CDR3 length is 13 residues. Germline V lookup: CDR1 SNHLY, CDR2 FYNNEI. The V end was cut by 10 bases, the J end by 5 bases, with 18 bases between. The V gene is TRBV2, the J gene TRBJ2-7, with D possibly being TRBD2 (6 bases). The sequencing sample was made of naive CD4+ T cells from PBMCs. As to subset: CD45RA+ positively selected. The receptor's source is a young man in good health. Some clones in this sample may be carry-over from other donors' samples. CDR3: CATRGVAVNEQYF. The CDR3 DNA reads TGTGCCACCCGGGGAGTAGCGGTGAACGAGCAGTACTTC.